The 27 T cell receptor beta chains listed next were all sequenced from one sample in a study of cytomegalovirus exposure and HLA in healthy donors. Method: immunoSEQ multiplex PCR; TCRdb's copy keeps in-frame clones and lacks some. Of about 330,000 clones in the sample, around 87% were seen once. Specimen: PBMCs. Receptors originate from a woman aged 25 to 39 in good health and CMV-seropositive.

CDR3 region: CASSSTVAGANNEQFF. The DNA for the CDR3 is TGTGCCAGCAGTTCGACCGTTGCGGGCGCTAACAATGAGCAGTTCTTC. The chain has TRBV6-5 and TRBJ2-1; D perhaps matches TRBD2 (5 bases). Germline lookup yields CDR1 MNHEY and CDR2 SVGAGI. The CDR3 has 16 amino acids. Trimming left V 4 bases short and J 5 bases short, with 18 bases between.

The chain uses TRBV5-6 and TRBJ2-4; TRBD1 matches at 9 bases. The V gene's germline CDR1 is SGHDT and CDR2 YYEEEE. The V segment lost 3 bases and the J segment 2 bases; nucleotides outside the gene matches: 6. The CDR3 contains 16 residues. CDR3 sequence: CASSSYRGLTKNIQYF. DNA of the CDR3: TGTGCCAGCAGCTCCTACAGGGGGCTAACCAAAAACATTCAGTACTTC.

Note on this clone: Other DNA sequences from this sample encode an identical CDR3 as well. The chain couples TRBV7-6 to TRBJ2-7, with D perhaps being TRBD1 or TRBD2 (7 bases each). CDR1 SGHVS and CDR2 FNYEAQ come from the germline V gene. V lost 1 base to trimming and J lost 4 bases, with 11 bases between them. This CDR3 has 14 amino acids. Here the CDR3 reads CASSLGQGGYEQYF. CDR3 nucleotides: TGTGCCAGCAGCTTAGGACAGGGAGGGTACGAGCAGTACTTC.

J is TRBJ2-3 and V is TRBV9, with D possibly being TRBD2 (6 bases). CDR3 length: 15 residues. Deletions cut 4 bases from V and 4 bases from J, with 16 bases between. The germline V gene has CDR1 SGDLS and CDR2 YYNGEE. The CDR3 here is CASSPTRRVADTQYF. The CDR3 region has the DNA TGTGCCAGCAGCCCTACAAGGAGGGTTGCAGATACGCAGTATTTT.

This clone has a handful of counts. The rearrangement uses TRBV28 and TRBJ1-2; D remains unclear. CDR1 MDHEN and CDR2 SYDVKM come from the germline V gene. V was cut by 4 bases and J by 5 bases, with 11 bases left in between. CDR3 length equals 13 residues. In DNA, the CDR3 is TGTGCCAGCAGTTCCCCGGAGATGTATGGCTACACCTTC. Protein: CASSSPEMYGYTF.

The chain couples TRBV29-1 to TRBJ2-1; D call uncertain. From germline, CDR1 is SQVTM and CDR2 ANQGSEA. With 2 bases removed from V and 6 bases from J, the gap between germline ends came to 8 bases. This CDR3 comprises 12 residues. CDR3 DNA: TGCAGCGTTGAACGGCAGATCAATGAGCAGTTCTTC. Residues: CSVERQINEQFF.

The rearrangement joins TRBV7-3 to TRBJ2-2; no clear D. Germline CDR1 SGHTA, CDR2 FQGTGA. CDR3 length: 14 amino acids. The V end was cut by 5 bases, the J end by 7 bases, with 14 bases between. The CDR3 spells CASSPGKRGGELFF. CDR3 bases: TGTGCCAGCAGCCCCGGAAAACGTGGCGGGGAGCTGTTTTTT.

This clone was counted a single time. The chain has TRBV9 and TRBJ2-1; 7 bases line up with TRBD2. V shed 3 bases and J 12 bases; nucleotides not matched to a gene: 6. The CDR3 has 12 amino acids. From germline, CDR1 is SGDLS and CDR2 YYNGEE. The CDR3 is CASSETAGWQFF. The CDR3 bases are TGTGCCAGCAGCGAGACAGCGGGGTGGCAGTTCTTC. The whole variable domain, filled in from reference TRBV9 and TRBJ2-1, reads DSGVTQTPKHLITATGQRVTLRCSPRSGDLSVYWYQQSLDQGLQFLIQYYNGEERAKGNILERFSAQQFPDLHSELNLSSLELGDSALYFCASSETAGWQFFGPGTRLTVL.

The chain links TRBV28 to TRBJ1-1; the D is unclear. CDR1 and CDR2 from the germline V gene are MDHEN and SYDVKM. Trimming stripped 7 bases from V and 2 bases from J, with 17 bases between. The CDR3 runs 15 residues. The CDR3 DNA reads TGTGCCAGCATCCCGCCGACTCTGACAAACACTGAAGCTTTCTTT. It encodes CASIPPTLTNTEAFF.

The DNA for the CDR3 is TGTGCCAGCAGCCGGGTGGGGGGAGACTACGAGCAGTACTTC. Its translation: CASSRVGGDYEQYF. The V gene is TRBV6-5, the J gene TRBJ2-7; a possible D gene is TRBD2 (6 bases). With 6 bases removed from V and 3 bases from J, the gap between germline ends came to 15 bases. Germline CDR1 MNHEY, CDR2 SVGAGI. CDR3 length equals 14 residues.

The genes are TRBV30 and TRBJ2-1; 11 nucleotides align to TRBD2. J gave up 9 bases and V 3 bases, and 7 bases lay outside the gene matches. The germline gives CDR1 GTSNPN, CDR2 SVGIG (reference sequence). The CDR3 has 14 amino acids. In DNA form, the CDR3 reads TGTGCCTGGAGCGCACTAGCGGGAGTTAGTGAGCAGTTCTTC. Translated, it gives CAWSALAGVSEQFF.

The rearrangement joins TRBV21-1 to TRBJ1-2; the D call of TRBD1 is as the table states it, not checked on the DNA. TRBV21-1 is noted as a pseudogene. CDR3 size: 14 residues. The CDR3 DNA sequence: TGTGCCAGCAGCAAAGGTGGGGACACCAATGGCTACACCTTC. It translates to CASSKGGDTNGYTF.

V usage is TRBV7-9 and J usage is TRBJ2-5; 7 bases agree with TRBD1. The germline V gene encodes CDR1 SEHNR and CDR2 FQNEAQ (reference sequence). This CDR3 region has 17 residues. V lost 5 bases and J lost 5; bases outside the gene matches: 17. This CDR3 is CASSLRTGKGGKETQYF. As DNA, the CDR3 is TGTGCCAGCAGCCTACGGACAGGCAAAGGGGGCAAGGAGACCCAGTACTTC.

CDR3 protein: CASTLLAGEAQYF. The CDR3 DNA sequence: TGTGCCAGCACCTTACTAGCGGGAGAGGCGCAGTACTTC. V is TRBV6-6 and J is TRBJ2-7; 11 bases map to TRBD2. CDR3 length: 13 residues. Germline V gives CDR1 MNHNY, CDR2 SVGAGI (reference sequence). J lost 9 bases, V lost 7 bases, and 8 bases had no gene match.

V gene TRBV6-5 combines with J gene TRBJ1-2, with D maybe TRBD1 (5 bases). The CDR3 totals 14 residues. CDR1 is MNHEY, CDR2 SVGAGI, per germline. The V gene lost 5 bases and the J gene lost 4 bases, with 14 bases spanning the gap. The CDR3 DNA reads TGTGCCAGCAGTGGTCGGACATCCGGCTATGGCTACACCTTC. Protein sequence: CASSGRTSGYGYTF.

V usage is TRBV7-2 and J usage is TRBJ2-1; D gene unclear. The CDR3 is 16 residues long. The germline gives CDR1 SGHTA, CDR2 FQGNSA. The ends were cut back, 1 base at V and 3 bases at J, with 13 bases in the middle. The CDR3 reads CASSLVIDRGYNEQFF. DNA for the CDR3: TGTGCCAGCAGCTTAGTGATCGACCGTGGCTACAATGAGCAGTTCTTC.

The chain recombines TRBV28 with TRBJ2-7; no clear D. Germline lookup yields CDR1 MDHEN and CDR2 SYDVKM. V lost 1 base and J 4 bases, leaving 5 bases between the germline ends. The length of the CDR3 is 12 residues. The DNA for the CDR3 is TGTGCCAGCAGTTTATCAGAGTACGAGCAGTACTTC. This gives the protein CASSLSEYEQYF.

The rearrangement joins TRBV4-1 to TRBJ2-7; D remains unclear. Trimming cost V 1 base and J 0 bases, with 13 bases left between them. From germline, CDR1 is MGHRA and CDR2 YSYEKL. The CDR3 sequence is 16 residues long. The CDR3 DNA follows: TGCGCCAGCAGCCAAGCATCGAGTATAAGCTCCTACGAGCAGTACTTC. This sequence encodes CASSQASSISSYEQYF.

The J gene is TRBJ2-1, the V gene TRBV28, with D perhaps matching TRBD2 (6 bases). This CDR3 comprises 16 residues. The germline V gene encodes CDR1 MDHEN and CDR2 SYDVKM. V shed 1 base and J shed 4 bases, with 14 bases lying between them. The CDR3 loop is CASSLSREWGYNEQFF. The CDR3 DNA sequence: TGTGCCAGCAGTTTATCCCGGGAGTGGGGGTACAATGAGCAGTTCTTC.

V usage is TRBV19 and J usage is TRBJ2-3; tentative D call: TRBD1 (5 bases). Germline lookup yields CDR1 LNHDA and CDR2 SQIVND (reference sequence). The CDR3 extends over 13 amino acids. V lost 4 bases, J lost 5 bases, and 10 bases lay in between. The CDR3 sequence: CASSSRDIDTQYF. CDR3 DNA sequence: TGTGCCAGTAGTAGCAGGGATATAGATACGCAGTATTTT.

This CDR3 is CASSQDRGPGELFF. As DNA, the CDR3 is TGCGCCAGCAGCCAAGATAGGGGGCCCGGGGAGCTGTTTTTT. The chain couples TRBV4-3 to TRBJ2-2; 7 bases align to TRBD1. The germline V gene encodes CDR1 LGHNA and CDR2 YSLEER. V was clipped by 0 bases and J by 6 bases; unmatched bases: 1. This CDR3 spans 14 amino acids.

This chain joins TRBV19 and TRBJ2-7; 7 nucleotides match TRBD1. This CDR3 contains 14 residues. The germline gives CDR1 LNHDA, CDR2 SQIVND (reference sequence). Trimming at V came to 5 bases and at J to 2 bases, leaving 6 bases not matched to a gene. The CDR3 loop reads CASSRTGHAYEQYF. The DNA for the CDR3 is TGTGCCAGTAGTCGGACAGGTCATGCCTACGAGCAGTACTTC.

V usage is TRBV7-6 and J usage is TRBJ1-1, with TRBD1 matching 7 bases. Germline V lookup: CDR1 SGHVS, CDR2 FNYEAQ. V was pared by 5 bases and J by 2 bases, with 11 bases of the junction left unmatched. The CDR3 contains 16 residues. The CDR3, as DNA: TGTGCCAGCAGCGCAGGGGGTCGTCTCGGTAACACTGAAGCTTTCTTT. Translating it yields CASSAGGRLGNTEAFF. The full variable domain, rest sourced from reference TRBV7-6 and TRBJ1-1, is GAGVSQSPRYKVTKRGQDVALRCDPISGHVSLYWYRQALGQGPEFLTYFNYEAQQDKSGLPNDRFSAERPEGSISTLTIQRTEQRDSAMYRCASSAGGRLGNTEAFFGQGTRLTVV.

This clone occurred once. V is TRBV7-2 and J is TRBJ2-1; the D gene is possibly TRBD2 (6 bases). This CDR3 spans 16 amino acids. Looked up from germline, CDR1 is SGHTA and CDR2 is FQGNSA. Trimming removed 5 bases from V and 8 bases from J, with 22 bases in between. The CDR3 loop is CASSDGIGGDGDEQFF. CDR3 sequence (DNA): TGTGCCAGCAGCGACGGGATCGGCGGGGACGGGGATGAGCAGTTCTTC.

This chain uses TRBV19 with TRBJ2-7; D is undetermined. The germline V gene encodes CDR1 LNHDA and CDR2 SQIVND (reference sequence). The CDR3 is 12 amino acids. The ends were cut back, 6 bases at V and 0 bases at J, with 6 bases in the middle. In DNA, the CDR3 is TGTGCCAGTAGCGACTTCTCCTACGAGCAGTACTTC. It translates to CASSDFSYEQYF.

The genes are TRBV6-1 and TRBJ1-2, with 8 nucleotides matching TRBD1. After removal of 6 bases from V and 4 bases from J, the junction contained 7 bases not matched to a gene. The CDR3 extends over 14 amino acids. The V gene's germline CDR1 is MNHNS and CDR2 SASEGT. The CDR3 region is CASSLDRARYGYTF. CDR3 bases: TGTGCCAGCAGCCTGGACAGGGCGCGCTATGGCTACACCTTC.

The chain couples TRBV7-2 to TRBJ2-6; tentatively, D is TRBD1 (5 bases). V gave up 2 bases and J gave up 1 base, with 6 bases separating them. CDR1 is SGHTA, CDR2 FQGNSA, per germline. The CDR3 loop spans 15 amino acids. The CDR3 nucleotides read TGTGCCAGCAGCTTAACAGGATCTGGGGCCAACGTCCTGACTTTC. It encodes CASSLTGSGANVLTF. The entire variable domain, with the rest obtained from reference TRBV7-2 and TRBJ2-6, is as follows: GAGVSQSPSNKVTEKGKDVELRCDPISGHTALYWYRQSLGQGLEFLIYFQGNSAPDKSGLPSDRFSAERTGGSVSTLTIQRTQQEDSAVYLCASSLTGSGANVLTFGAGSRLTVL.